The 5 T cell receptor beta chains given below trace back to one sample, sequenced in a study of blood T cell repertoires in COVID-19. Profiled with immunoSEQ multiplex PCR; TCRdb holds only in-frame clones, not every one. The sample has almost 350,000 clones, 89% seen once. The sample consisted of peripheral blood. These receptors came from a woman aged 60-75 years with COVID-19, enrolled during active disease.

The V and J genes are TRBV2 and TRBJ1-6; tentative D call: TRBD1 (6 bases). V was clipped by 6 bases and J by 5 bases, with 11 bases between them. The CDR3 extends over 14 amino acids. Germline CDR1 SNHLY, CDR2 FYNNEI. CDR3 nucleotide sequence: TGTGCCAGCAGCCTGGACAGAAATAATTCACCCCTCCACTTT. Its translation: CASSLDRNNSPLHF.

This chain joins TRBV5-1 and TRBJ1-6; 11 nucleotides line up with TRBD1. Germline CDR1 reads SGHRS; CDR2 reads YFSETQ. This CDR3 has 16 residues. The V segment lost 4 bases and the J segment 10 bases; nucleotides outside the gene matches: 10. The CDR3 here is CASSNQGTGGRSPLHF. The CDR3 region has the DNA TGCGCCAGCAGCAACCAAGGGACAGGGGGTAGATCACCCCTCCACTTT.

Worth noting for this clone: A read error may produce the germline difference seen at one junction end. This chain connects TRBV6-5 to TRBJ1-1; D gene ambiguous. The germline V gene encodes CDR1 MNHEY and CDR2 SVGAGI. The length of the CDR3 is 12 residues. CDR3 amino acids: CATGGLKTEAFF. The DNA of the CDR3 is TGTGCCACAGGTGGACTGAAGACTGAAGCTTTCTTT.

The rearrangement joins TRBV10-1 to TRBJ2-1; 13 nucleotides match TRBD2. Trimming removed 2 bases from V and 0 bases from J; junction bases left unmatched: 16. Germline V gene lookup returns CDR1 WNHNN and CDR2 SYGVQD (reference sequence). The length of the CDR3 is 22 residues. The CDR3 is CASSEPLRTSGGEFHSYNEQFF. The DNA of the CDR3 is TGCGCCAGCAGTGAGCCCCTACGGACTAGCGGGGGTGAATTTCACTCCTACAATGAGCAGTTCTTC.

The J gene is TRBJ1-1, the V gene TRBV29-1; 9 nucleotides match TRBD1. The CDR3 consists of 13 residues. In germline, CDR1 is SQVTM, CDR2 ANQGSEA. V lost 6 bases, J lost 11 bases, and 13 bases stayed unmatched. The CDR3 bases are TGCAGCGTGACCACAGGGGGCTTAATCTCGGCTTTCTTT. Its translation is CSVTTGGLISAFF.